These T cell receptor beta chains were read from a single sample in a study of T cell repertoires in cytomegalovirus infection. MiXCR, run by TCRdb on the reads, gives a single entry per CDR3 protein. The table lists 630,000 or so distinct CDR3 sequences, around 24% of them singletons. The sequenced sample consisted of CD8+ T cells from PBMCs. All receptors come from a human donor in good health (CMV status not recorded). Some clones in this sample may be carry-over from other donors' samples. Each CDR3 is given with its conserved first and last residue.

>TRBV6-2/TRBV6-3|TRBJ2-2
CASRNSDRILGELFF
>TRBV6-1|TRBJ2-3
CASWDRTNTQYF
>TRBV7-3|TRBJ1-1
CASSMGQGGAFF
>TRBV5-1|TRBJ2-2
CASSLGQYGTGELFF
>TRBV18|TRBJ2-7
CASSPGDRIDEQYF
>TRBV5-4|TRBJ1-1
CASRGTGDTEAFF
>TRBV7-2|TRBJ2-1
CASSPTAVAYNEQFF
>TRBV28|TRBJ2-1
CASASGEQFF
>TRBV14|TRBJ2-1
CASSPTGGGDEQFF
>TRBV4-2|TRBJ1-1
CASSQEPNMRGLRGTEAFF
>TRBV3-1|TRBJ1-1
CASSQEAVSNTEAFF
>TRBV29-1|TRBJ1-1
CSVTYRAEAFF
>TRBV7-8|TRBJ2-3
CASSLLFRQQFTDTQYF
>TRBV5-6|TRBJ2-2
CASSLLPGPYTNTGELFF
>TRBV20-1|TRBJ1-5
CSAREGYGNQPQHF
>TRBV5-5|TRBJ2-1
CASSLDADRMTEDEQFF